A single T cell receptor beta chain is shown here with its context. Its binding antigen is unknown. No much larger clone is present one base from it, and per-base qualities are unavailable. Libraries were built with the immunoSEQ multiplex PCR assay. DNA from the cultured, isolated CD4+ T cells was subjected to TCR beta CDR3 sequencing. As for how the authors treated the data: Non-productive TCR sequences were discarded, and reads were trimmed to the CDR3 region, with only CDR3s of 7 or more amino acids retained. The MANAFEST web app was used to identify antigen-specific clonotypes by comparing expansion in peptide wells with expansion in reference cultures. To count as positive, a clone had to show expansion at FDR<0.05 compared with the reference and with all other wells, an odds ratio above 5, and a frequency above 0.1% in two replicate wells. A clonotype was defined as cross-reactive if the clonotype was significantly expanded both in SARS-CoV-2 spike wells and in at least one common cold coronavirus spike condition. CDR3 similarity was assessed by Levenshtein distance using the stringdist R package, and unrooted trees were constructed with ape in R 3.6.1. TCRdb stores this immuneACCESS table with in-frame sequences only. Part of the clones is absent; in the studies checked, under half of the shortfall reflects unresolved V genes, and no reason is known for the rest. That table supplies the V and J calls and clone size; D and trimming were determined from the DNA. The sample table records tens of thousands of clones; 73% of these occur just once. The biggest ten clones account for less than 2.5% of the sample.

CDR1 is given as MDHEN and CDR2 as SYDVKM, both from the germline V gene. The V end gives up 6 bases and the J end 13 bases, leaving 6 bases in the junction not matched to a gene. Including cysteine and phenylalanine, the CDR3 has 13 amino acids. Of the read, only the CDR3 DNA is kept; its 39 bases are in frame from base 1. The source of the sample is a study of vaccination effects on CD4 cells after COVID-19 (dated by TCRdb to between 2021 and 2024). Study-wide context: The ViraFEST assay stimulated PBMC with viral peptide pools and then used TCR sequencing to identify antigen-specific CD4+ T cell clonotypes by expansion. Altogether, approximately 10 COVID-19 convalescent patients and several SARS-CoV-2-naive healthy vaccine recipients made up the full study. SARS-CoV-2 spike-specific CD4+ TCR repertoires were compared before and after mRNA vaccination in COVID-19 convalescent patients and in infection-naive vaccine recipients. Each well held 1.5 million to 2 million PBMC cultured in IMDM containing roughly 5% human AB serum, 8 to 10 IU/ml IL-2 and gentamicin, along with 10 ug/ml peptides. The Oncomine TCR Beta short-read assay on an Illumina iSeq 100 was used to sequence cultures from other donors in the study. Across the study, the median time from the second dose to post-vaccine sampling was 72 days (range 14 to 241).

After around 10 days of culture, CD4+ T cells were isolated with the EasySep CD4+ T cell isolation kit. Participants received two doses of either the BNT162b2 or the mRNA-1273 mRNA SARS-CoV-2 vaccine. Negative nucleocapsid antibody results before and after vaccination confirmed that the healthy vaccine recipients had no prior SARS-CoV-2 infection. Half of the culture medium was replaced with fresh IL-2-containing medium on days 3 and 7. Unless noted otherwise, every peptide stimulation condition was grown in triplicate wells. PBMC were separated from whole blood using Ficoll-Paque Plus gradient centrifugation and were then either cryopreserved at -140C or used fresh. Genomic DNA was extracted from cultured CD4+ T cells with the QIAamp micro DNA kit. Broader findings and caveats from the paper: The study was limited by a small number of convalescent patients, and early post-infection timepoints were lacking. Among healthy vaccine recipients, nearly all vaccine-induced clones were SARS-CoV-2 mono-reactive, and only 1 of 255 was cross-reactive with common cold coronaviruses. At late post-vaccination timepoints, both infection-induced and vaccine-induced clones showed marked clonal contraction, consistent with waning T cell responses.

The input for sequencing was CD4+ T cells from PBMCs cultured without peptide, taken after COVID-19 vaccination. This sequence originates from a human donor who received a COVID-19 vaccine. Recombination joined TRBV28 with TRBJ1-6; 10 central nucleotides agree with TRBD1. The nucleotides read TGTGCCAGCAGGCGACAGGGGGCGGGGCCCCTCCACTTT. Protein translation: CASRRQGAGPLHF.